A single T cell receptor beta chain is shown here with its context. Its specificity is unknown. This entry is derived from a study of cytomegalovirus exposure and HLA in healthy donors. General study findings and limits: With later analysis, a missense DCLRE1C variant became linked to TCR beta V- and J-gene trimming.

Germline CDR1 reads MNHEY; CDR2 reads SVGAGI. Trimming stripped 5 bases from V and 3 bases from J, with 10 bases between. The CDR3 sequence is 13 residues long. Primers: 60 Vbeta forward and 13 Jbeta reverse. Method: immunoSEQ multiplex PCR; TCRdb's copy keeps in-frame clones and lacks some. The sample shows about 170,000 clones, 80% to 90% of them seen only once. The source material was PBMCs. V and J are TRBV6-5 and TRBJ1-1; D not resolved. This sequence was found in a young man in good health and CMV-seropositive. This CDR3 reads CASSPAGYTEAFF. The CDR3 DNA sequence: TGTGCCAGCAGTCCGGCCGGGTACACTGAAGCTTTCTTT.